This T cell receptor (beta chain) comes out of a study of molecular identifiers for immune sequencing clone quantification. Every naive CD8 library was made from between about 18,000 and 1,100,000 sorted cells with 10%, 30% or 50% RNA. Sorting was used to obtain naive CD8 T cells (CD8+CD4-CCR7+CD45RA+). V was pared by 4 bases and J by 7 bases, with 4 bases of the junction left unmatched. CDR1 and CDR2 from the germline V gene are DFQATT and SNEGSKA (reference sequence). CDR3 length: 14 residues. This clonotype was seen more than once but under ten times. Its cognate antigen is unknown. Study-wide findings and caveats: Clones above 20 RNA copies held over 97% of effector molecules, under 1% in naive cells. Highly expanded clone sizes could end up underestimated if a barcode were shared by identical TCR molecules.

TCRdb analysed the PCR reads with MiXCR anew, one entry per CDR3 protein. The table shows about 320,000 distinct CDR3 sequences, with roughly a quarter occurring only once. This clonotype was obtained from a human donor in good health. Some libraries in this study had Jurkat cell RNA spiked in. This sequence joins TRBV20-1 and TRBJ1-4; 12 nucleotides line up with TRBD1. The sample consisted of naive CD8+ T cells from blood, with Jurkat cell RNA spiked in. Subset: FACS-sorted CD8+CD4-CCR7+CD45RA+ naive T cells. The CDR3 reads CSAKGTGGLEKLFF. The CDR3, as DNA: TGCAGTGCTAAAGGGACAGGGGGCCTTGAAAAACTGTTTTTT.